The present entry profiles one T cell receptor (beta chain) with its context. Its antigen specificity is not known. No base quality values were provided; no much bigger clone lies one nucleotide off. Genomic DNA was extracted from sorted cells for sequencing of the TCRbeta CDR3 region. TCRbeta CDR3 regions were sequenced using the immunoSEQ Assay. TCRdb carries this immuneACCESS record with in-frame sequences only. Its versions omit some clonotypes, under half of them owing to an unresolved V gene in the studies checked, with the rest unexplained. The sample has approximately 84,000 clones on record, approximately 94% of them singletons. Approximately 2.4% of the sample belongs to the ten largest clones. V is clipped by 2 bases and J by 8 bases, and the sequence between their germline boundaries is 13 bases long. CDR1 MNHEY and CDR2 SVGAGI were looked up in the germline V gene. Counted from cysteine to phenylalanine, this CDR3 has 14 amino acids. Solely the CDR3 DNA is kept, with 42 bases framed from the first base.

Patients with a history of autoimmune disease or receiving systemic immunosuppression were excluded from the trial. In every dose cohort, peripheral blood was drawn for TCR sequencing at baseline, cycle 4 day 1, and cycle 7 day 1. The samples were taken from a phase I, first-in-human, multicenter, open-label dose-escalation trial of ivuxolimab. The trial enrolled adults with locally advanced or metastatic head and neck squamous cell, hepatocellular, melanoma or renal cell carcinoma. CD4+ and CD8+ T cells were sorted separately from peripheral blood before TCR sequencing. This record comes from a study of OX40 agonist ivuxolimab in advanced cancers. Broadly, across the study: The costimulatory receptor OX40 (CD134) was targeted by ivuxolimab, a fully human IgG2 agonistic monoclonal antibody. Intravenous ivuxolimab was administered to patients every 2 weeks at six dose levels: 0.01, 0.1, 0.3, 1.5, 3 and 10 mg/kg. Of the roughly 51 dose-escalation patients, hepatocellular carcinoma was present in roughly 19, melanoma in roughly 15, renal cell carcinoma in 9 and head and neck cancer in 9. The dose-escalation cohort was around 84% male with a mean age of about 58 years, ranging from roughly 20 to 80. Prior anti-PD-1, anti-PD-L1 or anti-CTLA-4 therapy was permitted, and checkpoint inhibitors had been received by more than 35% of dose-escalation patients. Three dose-escalation patients achieved partial responses, one with hepatocellular carcinoma and two with cutaneous melanoma. Peripheral TCRbeta sequencing aimed to test whether ivuxolimab altered TCR sequence diversity and caused clonal T-cell expansion. The monotherapy dose-escalation portion (N of about 50 patients) of the phase I ivuxolimab trial is reported in the paper.

Study-level results and caveats: Clonal expansion of both CD4+ and CD8+ blood T cells was observed from baseline to week 6 at doses 0.1 to 3.0 mg/kg. In partial responders in the 0.1-3.0 mg/kg groups, normalized peripheral clonal expansion was found to be among the lowest, especially among CD8+ T cells. The antigen specificity of the clonally expanded peripheral T cells was not determined. After ivuxolimab, CD8+ T cells had more expanded clones than CD4+ T cells on average. Low levels of normalized T-cell clonal expansion were also shown by some nonresponding patients.

The TCR originated in an adult with an advanced solid tumor such as melanoma, head and neck, liver or kidney cancer. The chain was built from TRBV6-5 and TRBJ1-5; a tentative D match to TRBD1 spans 5 bases. The material was CD4+ or CD8+ T cells sorted from blood, obtained in a trial of the OX40 agonist ivuxolimab. CDR3 region: CASSYASAGEPQHF. The nucleotides are TGTGCCAGCAGTTACGCTTCCGCGGGGGAGCCCCAGCATTTT.